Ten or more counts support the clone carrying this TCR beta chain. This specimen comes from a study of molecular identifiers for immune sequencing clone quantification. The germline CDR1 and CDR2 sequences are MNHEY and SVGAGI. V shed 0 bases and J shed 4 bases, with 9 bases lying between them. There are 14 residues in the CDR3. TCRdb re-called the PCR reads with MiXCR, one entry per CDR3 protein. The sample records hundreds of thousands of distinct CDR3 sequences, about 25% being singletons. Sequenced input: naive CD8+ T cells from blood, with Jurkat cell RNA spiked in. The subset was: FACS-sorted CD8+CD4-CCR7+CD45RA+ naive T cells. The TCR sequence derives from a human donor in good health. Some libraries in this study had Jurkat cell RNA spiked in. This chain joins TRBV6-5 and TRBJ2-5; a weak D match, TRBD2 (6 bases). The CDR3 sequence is CASSYSEGSETQYF. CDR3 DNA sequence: TGTGCCAGCAGTTACTCGGAGGGGTCAGAGACCCAGTACTTC.